This note documents a single T cell receptor beta chain sequence. Methods used by the authors: Estimates of nucleated cell counts were drawn from the amplification of reference gene primers. TCRdb's copy holds only in-frame clones and misses some; the assay was immunoSEQ multiplex PCR. That table gives V, J and clone size, and the DNA gave D and trimming. Of more than 80,000 clones in the sample, about two thirds were seen once. The data stem from a study of blood T cell repertoires in COVID-19. Study-wide background: Nucleic acid was either cDNA or gDNA, and it came from T cells, B-cell-depleted T cells, or PBMCs.

Germline V gene lookup returns CDR1 SGHAT and CDR2 FQNNGV. This CDR3 comprises 17 residues. V lost 3 bases, J lost 4 bases, and 11 bases stayed unmatched. Sequenced input: peripheral blood. V and J are TRBV11-2 and TRBJ2-3; 9 bases map to TRBD1. This receptor was obtained from a human donor with acute or convalescent COVID-19. The donor label of this sample is uncertain. CDR3 protein: CASSLRGTRTGADTQYF. CDR3 bases: TGTGCCAGCAGCTTGAGAGGGACCAGGACAGGGGCAGATACGCAGTATTTT.